This T cell receptor beta chain was retrieved from a study of CD8+ T cells in alopecia areata. At the level of the study: Administration of oral tofacitinib to treated patients was at 5 to 10 mg twice daily.

Sequencing used cDNA as its template, made by extracting RNA and reverse transcribing it. Method: immunoSEQ multiplex PCR; TCRdb's copy keeps in-frame clones and lacks some. The sample contains approximately 180,000 clones, roughly 63% of which appear only once. Findings of the study overall: Tissue-resident alphabeta T cells belonging to normal skin likewise get sequenced within scalp specimens.

Regarding treatment: oral pan-JAK inhibitor, 5-10 mg twice daily. Sampling of alopecia areata patients yielded lesional scalp punch biopsies as well as peripheral blood. The CDR3 totals 15 residues. The germline V gene encodes CDR1 SQVTM and CDR2 ANQGSEA. About this clone: Its antigen is not identified. The junction does not match germline at one end; this may be a read error.

The sequencing used CD4+ T cells sorted from blood, collected at approximately week 60, from a patient treated with tofacitinib. The rearrangement links TRBV29-1 to TRBJ2-1; 9 bases are shared with TRBD2. The sequence was obtained from a human donor with alopecia areata. CDR3 bases: TGCAGCGTTGAGTCTGGTAGCGGGGGCTATAATGAGCATTTCTTC. Amino acids: CSVESGSGGYNEHFF.